This T cell receptor beta chain was documented in a study of blood T cell repertoires in COVID-19. Study at large: Acute and convalescent COVID-19 specimens originated in the United States, Italy and Spain. Nucleic acid was either cDNA or gDNA, and it came from T cells, B-cell-depleted T cells, or PBMCs.

This clone has more than one count but fewer than ten. Original processing notes: Reference gene primer amplification gave nucleated cell count estimates. TCRdb's copy holds only in-frame clones and misses some; the assay was immunoSEQ multiplex PCR. V and J calls plus clone size are reproduced from that table; the DNA served to infer D and trimming. The repertoire holds about 150,000 clones, 84% seen once, with more than 40% in the top ten. Trimming left V 4 bases short and J 2 bases short, with 17 bases between. The CDR3 has 16 amino acids. Germline V gene sequence: CDR1 SEHNR, CDR2 FQNEAQ (reference sequence).

Specimen: peripheral blood. The source is a human donor in a cohort sampled during active COVID-19. This rearrangement joins TRBV7-9 to TRBJ2-5; D might be TRBD2 (6 bases). CDR3 nucleotide sequence: TGTGCCAGCAGCTCGGTAGGGAGGCAGAAACAAGAGACCCAGTACTTC. Translating it yields CASSSVGRQKQETQYF.